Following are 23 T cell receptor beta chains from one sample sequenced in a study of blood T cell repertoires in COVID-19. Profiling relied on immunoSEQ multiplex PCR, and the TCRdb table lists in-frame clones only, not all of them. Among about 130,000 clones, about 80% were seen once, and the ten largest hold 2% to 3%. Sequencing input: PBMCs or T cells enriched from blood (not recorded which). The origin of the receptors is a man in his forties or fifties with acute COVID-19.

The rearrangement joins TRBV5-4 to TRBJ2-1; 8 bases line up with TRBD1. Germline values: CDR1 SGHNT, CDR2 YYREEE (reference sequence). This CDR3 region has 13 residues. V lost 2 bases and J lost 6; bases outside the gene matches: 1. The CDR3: CASSLTGGNEQFF. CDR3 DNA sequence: TGTGCCAGCAGCTTAACAGGGGGCAATGAGCAGTTCTTC.

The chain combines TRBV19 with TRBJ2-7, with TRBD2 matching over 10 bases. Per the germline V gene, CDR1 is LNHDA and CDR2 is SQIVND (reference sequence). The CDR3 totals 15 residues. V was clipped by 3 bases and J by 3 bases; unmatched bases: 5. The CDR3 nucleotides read TGTGCCAGTAGTATCGGAGCGGGAGGGCGCTACGAGCAGTACTTC. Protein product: CASSIGAGGRYEQYF.

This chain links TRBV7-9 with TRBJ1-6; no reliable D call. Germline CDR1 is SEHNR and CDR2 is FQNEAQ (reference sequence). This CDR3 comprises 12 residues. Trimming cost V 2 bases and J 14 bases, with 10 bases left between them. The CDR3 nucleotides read TGTGCCAGCAGCTTACCGGGAACCTCCCTCCACTTT. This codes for CASSLPGTSLHF.

CDR3 sequence reads: CASSLSGINEKLFF. For the CDR3, the DNA is TGTGCCAGCAGCTTGTCCGGGATTAATGAAAAACTGTTTTTT. The chain combines TRBV7-9 with TRBJ1-4; D is undetermined. Trimming pared 3 bases from V and 4 bases from J, leaving 9 bases between. Germline V gives CDR1 SEHNR, CDR2 FQNEAQ (reference sequence). The CDR3 contains 14 residues.

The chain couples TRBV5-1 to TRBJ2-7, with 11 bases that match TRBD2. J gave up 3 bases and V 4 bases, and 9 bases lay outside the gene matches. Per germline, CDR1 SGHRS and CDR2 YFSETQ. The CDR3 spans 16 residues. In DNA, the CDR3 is TGCGCCAGCAGCGGGGAGGGACTAGCGGCCCTCTACGAGCAGTACTTC. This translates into CASSGEGLAALYEQYF.

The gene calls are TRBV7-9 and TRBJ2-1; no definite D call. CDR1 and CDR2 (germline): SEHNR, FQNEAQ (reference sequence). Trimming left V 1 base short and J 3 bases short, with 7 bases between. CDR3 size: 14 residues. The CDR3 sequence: CASSLELNYNEQFF. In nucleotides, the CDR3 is TGTGCCAGCAGCTTAGAACTAAACTACAATGAGCAGTTCTTC.

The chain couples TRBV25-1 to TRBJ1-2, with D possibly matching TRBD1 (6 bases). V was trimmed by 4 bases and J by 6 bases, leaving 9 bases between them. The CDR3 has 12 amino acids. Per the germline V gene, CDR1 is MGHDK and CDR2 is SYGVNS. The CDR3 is CASSVTGDGYTF. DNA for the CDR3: TGTGCCAGCAGTGTGACAGGAGATGGCTACACCTTC.

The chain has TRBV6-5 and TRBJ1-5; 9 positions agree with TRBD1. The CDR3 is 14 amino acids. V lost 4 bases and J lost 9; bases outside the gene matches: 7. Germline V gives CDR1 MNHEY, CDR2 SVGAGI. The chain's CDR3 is CASSSGTGRMPQHF. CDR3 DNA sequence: TGTGCCAGCAGTTCCGGGACAGGGAGAATGCCCCAGCATTTT.

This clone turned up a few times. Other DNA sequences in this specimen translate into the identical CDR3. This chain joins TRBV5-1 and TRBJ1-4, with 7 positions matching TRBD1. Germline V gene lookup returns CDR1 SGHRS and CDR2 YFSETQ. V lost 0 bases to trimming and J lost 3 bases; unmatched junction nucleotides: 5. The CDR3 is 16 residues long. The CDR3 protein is CASSLGQGGPNEKLFF. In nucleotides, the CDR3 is TGCGCCAGCAGCTTGGGACAGGGTGGGCCTAATGAAAAACTGTTTTTT.

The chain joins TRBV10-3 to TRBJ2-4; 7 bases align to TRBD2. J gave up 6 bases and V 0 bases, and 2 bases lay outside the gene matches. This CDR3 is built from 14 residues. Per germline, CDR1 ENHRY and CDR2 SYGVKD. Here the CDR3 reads CAISESASGNIQYF. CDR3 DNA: TGTGCCATCAGTGAGTCCGCTAGCGGAAACATTCAGTACTTC.

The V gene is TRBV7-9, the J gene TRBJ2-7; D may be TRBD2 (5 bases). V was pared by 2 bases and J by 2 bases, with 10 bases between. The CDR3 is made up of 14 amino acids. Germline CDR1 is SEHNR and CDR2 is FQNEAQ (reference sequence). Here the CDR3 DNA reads TGTGCCAGCAGCTTAAAACGGGATCCCTACGAGCAGTACTTC. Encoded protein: CASSLKRDPYEQYF.

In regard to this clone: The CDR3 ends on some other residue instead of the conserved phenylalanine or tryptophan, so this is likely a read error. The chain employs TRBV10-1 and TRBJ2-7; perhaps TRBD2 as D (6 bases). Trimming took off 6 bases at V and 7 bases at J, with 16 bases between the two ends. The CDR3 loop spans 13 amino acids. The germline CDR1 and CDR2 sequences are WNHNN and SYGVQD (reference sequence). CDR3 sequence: CASSTGLVAEQYL. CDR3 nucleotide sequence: TGCGCCAGCAGCACGGGACTTGTAGCAGAGCAGTACCTC.

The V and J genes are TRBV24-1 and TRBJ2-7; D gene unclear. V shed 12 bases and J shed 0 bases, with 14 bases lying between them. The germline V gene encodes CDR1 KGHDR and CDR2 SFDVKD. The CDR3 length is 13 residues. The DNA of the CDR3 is TGTGCCGCGCACACATGGAGCTCCTACGAGCAGTACTTC. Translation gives CAAHTWSSYEQYF.

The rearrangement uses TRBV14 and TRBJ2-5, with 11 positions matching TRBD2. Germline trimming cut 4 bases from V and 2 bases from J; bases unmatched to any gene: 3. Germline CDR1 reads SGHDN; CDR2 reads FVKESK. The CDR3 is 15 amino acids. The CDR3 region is CASSPLAGGQETQYF. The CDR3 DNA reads TGTGCCAGCAGCCCCTTAGCGGGAGGGCAAGAGACCCAGTACTTC.

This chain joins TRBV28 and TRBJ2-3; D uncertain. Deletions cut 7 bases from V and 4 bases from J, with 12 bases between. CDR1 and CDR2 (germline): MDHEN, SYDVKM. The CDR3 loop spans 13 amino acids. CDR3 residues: CASTRLLADTQYF. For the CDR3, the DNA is TGTGCCAGCACTCGATTGCTAGCAGATACGCAGTATTTT.

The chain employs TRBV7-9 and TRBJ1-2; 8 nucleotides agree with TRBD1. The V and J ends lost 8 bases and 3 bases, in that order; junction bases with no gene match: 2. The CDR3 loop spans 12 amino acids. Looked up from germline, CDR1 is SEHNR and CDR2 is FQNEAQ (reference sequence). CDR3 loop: CASSTGDYGYTF. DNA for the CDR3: TGTGCCAGCTCGACAGGGGACTATGGCTACACCTTC.

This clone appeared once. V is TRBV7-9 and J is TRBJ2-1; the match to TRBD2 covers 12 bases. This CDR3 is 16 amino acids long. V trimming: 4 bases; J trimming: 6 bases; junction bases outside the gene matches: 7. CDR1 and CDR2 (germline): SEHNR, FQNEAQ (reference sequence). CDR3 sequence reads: CASSSASGGGSNEQFF. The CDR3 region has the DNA TGTGCCAGCAGCTCGGCTAGCGGGGGGGGAAGCAATGAGCAGTTCTTC.

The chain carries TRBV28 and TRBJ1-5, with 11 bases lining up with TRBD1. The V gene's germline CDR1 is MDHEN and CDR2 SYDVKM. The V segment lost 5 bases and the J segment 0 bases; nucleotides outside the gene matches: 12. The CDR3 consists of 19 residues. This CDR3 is CASSPYGTGGPNSNQPQHF. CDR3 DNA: TGTGCCAGCAGTCCTTACGGGACAGGGGGACCAAATAGCAATCAGCCCCAGCATTTT.

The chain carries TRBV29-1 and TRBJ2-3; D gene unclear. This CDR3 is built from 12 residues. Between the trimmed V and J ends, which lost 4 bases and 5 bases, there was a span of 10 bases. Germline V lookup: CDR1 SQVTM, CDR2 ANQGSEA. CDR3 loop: CSVVALLDTQYF. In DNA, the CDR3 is TGCAGCGTTGTGGCCCTTTTAGATACGCAGTATTTT.

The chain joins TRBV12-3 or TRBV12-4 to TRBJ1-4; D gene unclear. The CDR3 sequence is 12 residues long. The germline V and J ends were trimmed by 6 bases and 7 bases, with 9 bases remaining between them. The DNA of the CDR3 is TGTGCCAGCAGCGGAAACAGTGAAAAACTGTTTTTT. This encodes CASSGNSEKLFF.

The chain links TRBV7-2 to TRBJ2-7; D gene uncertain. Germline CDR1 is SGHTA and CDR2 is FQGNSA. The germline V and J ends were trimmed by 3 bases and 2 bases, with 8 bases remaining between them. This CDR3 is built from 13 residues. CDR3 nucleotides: TGTGCCAGCAGCTTTGGGCCCGCCTACGAGCAGTACTTC. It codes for CASSFGPAYEQYF.

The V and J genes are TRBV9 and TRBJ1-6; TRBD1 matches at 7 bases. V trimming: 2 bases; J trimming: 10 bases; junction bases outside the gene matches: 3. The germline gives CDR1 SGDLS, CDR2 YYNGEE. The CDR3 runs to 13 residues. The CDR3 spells CASSVTGESPLHF. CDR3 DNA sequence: TGTGCCAGCAGCGTTACAGGGGAATCACCCCTCCACTTT.

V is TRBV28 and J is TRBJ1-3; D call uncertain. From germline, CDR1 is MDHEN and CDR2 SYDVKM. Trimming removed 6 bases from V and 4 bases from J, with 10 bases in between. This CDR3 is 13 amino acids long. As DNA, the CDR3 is TGTGCCAGCAGCGGCGGGATGGGAAACACCATATATTTT. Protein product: CASSGGMGNTIYF.